This T cell receptor beta chain was sequenced in a study of CD8+CD57+ T cells in acquired aplastic anemia. Study information: The study obtained an average of around 2.9 ug of DNA from sorted CD4+ and CD8+ cells. Study results and caveats: Some 28 sequences, all CD8+ CDR3, were shared between patients and controls. Statistical testing detected no significant gap in CD8+ Simpson's diversity between patients and controls.

Patients included in sequencing had previously demonstrated CD8+CD57+ cell expansion by flow cytometry. The blood sampling took place in patients who had so far received no therapy. The template for TCR beta VDJ and CDR3 sequence profiling was genomic DNA. MiXCR was run by TCRdb on the reads, yielding one entry per CDR3 protein. This sample yields some 200,000 distinct CDR3 sequences, of which 60% to 80% are seen a single time; about 60% belongs to the top ten. On this clonotype itself: Its cognate antigen is unknown.

Germline assignment: CDR1 DFQATT and CDR2 SNEGSKA (reference sequence). The CDR3 consists of 14 residues. V was shortened by 2 bases and J by 4 bases, with 14 bases between the two germline ends. The receptor was isolated from a human donor with aplastic anemia. What was sequenced was sorted CD4+, CD8+, or CD8+CD57+ T cells (not recorded which) from PBMCs. This chain links TRBV20-1 with TRBJ1-1; a weak D match, TRBD1 (6 bases). CDR3 DNA sequence: TGCAGTGCTAGATGGCACAGGGTTGGCACTGAAGCTTTCTTT. It encodes CSARWHRVGTEAFF.